This is a list of T cell receptor beta chains from one sample in a study of cytomegalovirus exposure and HLA in healthy donors. Libraries were prepared by immunoSEQ multiplex PCR; TCRdb keeps only in-frame clonotypes and omits some of them. The sample has 150,000 to 200,000 clones, around 96% seen once; the top ten hold more than 0.7%. What was sequenced was PBMCs. Source of these receptors: a woman under 30 in good health and CMV-seronegative. CDR3s include the opening cysteine and the closing phenylalanine or tryptophan. The D gene is left open where the match is weak. For some rows the clone size is stated as once, few or many, or as a class when expanded; others skip it.

>TRBJ1-2|TRBV20-1|.|.
TGCAGCGCCGTGAGGATCTATGGCTACACCTTC
CSAVRIYGYTF
>TRBJ2-7|TRBV27|TRBD1|.
TGTGCCAGCAGTTTAGGGGGACAGTTCAACTACGAGCAGTACTTC
CASSLGGQFNYEQYF
>TRBJ2-7|TRBV29-1|.|few
TGCAGCGTTGAAGCTCCTGGAGCAGGGAGGAGGGACGAGCAGTACTTC
CSVEAPGAGRRDEQYF
>TRBJ2-1|TRBV19|.|.
TGTGCCAGTAGTACCCCGATAGTTTCCTACAATGAGCAGTTCTTC
CASSTPIVSYNEQFF
>TRBJ1-4|TRBV15|.|.
TGTGCCACCACCGAGACTTTAGCTAATGAAAAACTGTTTTTT
CATTETLANEKLFF
>TRBJ1-4|TRBV6-6|.|.
TGTGCCAGCAGTCAGGGAGAAAAACTGTTTTTT
CASSQGEKLFF
>TRBJ1-2|TRBV5-6|.|.
TGTGCCAGCAGCTATGACAGGCCAATCTATGGCTACACCTTC
CASSYDRPIYGYTF
>TRBJ2-7|TRBV10-1|TRBD2|.
TGCGCCAGCAGTGCCCTAGCGGGGGGTTCTGTTCACGAGCAGTACTTC
CASSALAGGSVHEQYF
>TRBJ1-1|TRBV14|.|.
TGTGCCAGCAGCATTTGGGGCGGACAGAGGAACACTGAAGCTTTCTTT
CASSIWGGQRNTEAFF
>TRBJ1-1|TRBV5-1|.|.
TGCGCCAGCAGCACTACAGGAGACACTGAAGCTTTCTTT
CASSTTGDTEAFF
>TRBJ2-7|TRBV6-5|TRBD1|.
TGTGCCAGCAGTCGACAGGGACAGGGGGGTTACGAGCAGTACTTC
CASSRQGQGGYEQYF
>TRBJ2-7|TRBV29-1|TRBD1|.
TGCAGCGTCCCGGACAGGGGAGGATACGAGCAGTACTTC
CSVPDRGGYEQYF
>TRBJ1-2|TRBV2|.|.
TGTGCCAGCAGTGACGGTCCTTCGAGGGGCTACACCTTC
CASSDGPSRGYTF
>TRBJ1-6|TRBV30|.|.
TGTGCCTGGAGAGCAGGTTATCATAATTCACCCCTCCACTTT
CAWRAGYHNSPLHF
>TRBJ2-3|TRBV13|.|.
TGTGCCAGCAGCAATTTTAGCAAATCAACCCCCACAGATACGCAGTATTTT
CASSNFSKSTPTDTQYF
>TRBJ2-2|TRBV6-5|.|few
TGTGCCAGCAGTTCGGGGGACACCGGGGAGCTGTTTTTT
CASSSGDTGELFF
>TRBJ2-1|TRBV27|TRBD2|.
TGTGCCAGCAGTCCGACTAGCGGGGGTGTTGAGCAGTTCTTC
CASSPTSGGVEQFF
>TRBJ2-2|TRBV11-3|.|.
TGTGCCAGCAGCTTAGTCAGGACCGGGGAGCTGTTTTTT
CASSLVRTGELFF
>TRBJ1-1|TRBV30|.|.
TGTGCCTGGGGCGGGACTGAAGCTTTCTTT
CAWGGTEAFF
>TRBJ1-6|TRBV6-1|TRBD1|few
TGTGCCAGCAGTGCAGCCTCCGGGACAGGGATGAGTTCACCCCTCCACTTT
CASSAASGTGMSSPLHF
>TRBJ2-1|TRBV5-1|.|.
TGCGCCAGCAGCTTTCCGGGGGGCCCCTACAATGAGCAGTTCTTC
CASSFPGGPYNEQFF
>TRBJ2-3|TRBV14|TRBD2|.
TGTGCCAGCAGCCAAGCCTTTATAGCGGGGGGCCGCACAGATACGCAGTATTTT
CASSQAFIAGGRTDTQYF
>TRBJ1-2|TRBV7-2|.|few
TGTGCCAGCAGCTTATGGACAACCCTCTCGGCGGATGGCTACACCTTC
CASSLWTTLSADGYTF
>TRBJ2-1|TRBV7-8|TRBD2|.
TGTGCCAGCAGCGGTTCGGGGGGGCCGAATGAGCAGTTCTTC
CASSGSGGPNEQFF
>TRBJ2-5|TRBV10-3|TRBD1|.
TGTGCCATCAGGCAGGGGGCCCAAGAGACCCAGTACTTC
CAIRQGAQETQYF
>TRBJ2-2|TRBV7-9|TRBD1|.
TGTGCCAGCAGCTGGACAGGGGGCAACACCGGGGAGCTGTTTTTT
CASSWTGGNTGELFF
>TRBJ1-1|TRBV6-1|.|.
TGTGCCAGCAGCGATAAACTTGACAGGAACACTGAAGCTTTCTTT
CASSDKLDRNTEAFF
>TRBJ1-6|TRBV2|.|.
TGTGCCAGCAGTGCGGAGGTTTCACCCCTCCACTTT
CASSAEVSPLHF
>TRBJ2-2|TRBV6-1|.|.
TGTGCCAGCAGTGAAGAACTAGCGAACACCGGGGAGCTGTTTTTT
CASSEELANTGELFF
>TRBJ1-1|TRBV7-9|.|.
TGTGCCAGCAGCCCTCCGGACACACACACTGAAGCTTTCTTT
CASSPPDTHTEAFF
>TRBJ2-7|TRBV2|TRBD1|.
TGTGCCAGCAGTTGGACAGGAAGCTCCTACGAGCAGTACTTC
CASSWTGSSYEQYF
>TRBJ2-3|TRBV7-9|.|.
TGTGCCAGCAGCTTACTACAGGGTGGGGGCACAGATACGCAGTATTTT
CASSLLQGGGTDTQYF
>TRBJ1-3|TRBV6-1|.|.
TGTGCCAGCAGCCCCTATAGAGACACCATATATTTT
CASSPYRDTIYF
>TRBJ2-5|TRBV18|.|.
TGTGCCAGCTCAACGGAGGGGGCGGCCCAGTACTTC
CASSTEGAAQYF
>TRBJ1-3|TRBV5-6|.|.
TGTGCCAGCAGCGCCCCGGGGGACGCCAACTCTGGAAACACCATATATTTT
CASSAPGDANSGNTIYF
>TRBJ1-2|TRBV27|TRBD1|.
TGTGCCAGCAGTTCGAGCCGGACAGGGGCGCGGCATGGCTACACCTTC
CASSSSRTGARHGYTF
>TRBJ2-1|TRBV19|TRBD2|.
TGTGCCAGTAGTAGGGAGGCGGGGGGTGTTTTATTTGAGCAGTTCTTC
CASSREAGGVLFEQFF
>TRBJ1-5|TRBV27|TRBD1|.
TGTGCCAGCAGTCGGGACAGCCCCAATCAGCCCCAGCATTTT
CASSRDSPNQPQHF
>TRBJ1-4|TRBV13|.|.
TGTGCCAGCAGCGCCCGCCTAAGGAGGACTAATGAAAAACTGTTTTTT
CASSARLRRTNEKLFF
>TRBJ1-1|TRBV5-4|.|.
TGTGCCAGCAGCTTGGAGGGAGAAGAAGCTTTCTTT
CASSLEGEEAFF